This record covers a single T cell receptor (beta chain). This table comes from immunoSEQ multiplex PCR, and its TCRdb copy is limited to in-frame clones, with some not included. The sample holds 120,000 or so clones, about 87% seen once. The record originates from a study of control samples from healthy donors and cancer patients. V lost 0 bases to trimming and J lost 0 bases; unmatched junction nucleotides: 5. Germline V lookup: CDR1 SGDLS, CDR2 YYNGEE. CDR3 size: 16 residues. The sequenced sample was blood. The sequence was collected from a man aged 25-40 years in good health. The gene calls are TRBV9 and TRBJ2-5; 7 bases line up with TRBD1. CDR3 loop: CASSVGGQLYQETQYF. The CDR3, as DNA: TGTGCCAGCAGCGTAGGGGGACAGTTATACCAAGAGACCCAGTACTTC.